One and the same sample provided the 12 T cell receptor beta chains below, sequenced in a study of cytomegalovirus exposure and HLA in healthy donors. Use of 60 Vbeta and 13 Jbeta primers characterized the PCR. Repertoires were generated with immunoSEQ multiplex PCR, while TCRdb's copy carries only in-frame clones and drops some. Among about 160,000 clones listed, approximately 80% were seen once. Source material: PBMCs. The receptor set was obtained from a woman aged 50 to 60 in good health and CMV-seronegative.

The V gene is TRBV5-5, the J gene TRBJ2-1; TRBD1 is a possible D gene (5 bases). Trimming shortened V by 5 bases and J by 7 bases, and 16 bases separated the two germline ends. CDR1 SGHKS and CDR2 YYEKEE come from the germline V gene (reference sequence). The CDR3 is made up of 14 amino acids. CDR3 bases: TGTGCCAGCAGGGGTGCAGGGCGAGGAAATGAGCAGTTCTTC. Its translation: CASRGAGRGNEQFF.

This clone has only one observation. The chain uses TRBV10-3 and TRBJ2-5; 8 bases match TRBD1. Germline CDR1 reads ENHRY; CDR2 reads SYGVKD. V shed 2 bases, J shed 4 bases, and the junction held 9 bases outside the gene matches. CDR3 length equals 16 residues. CDR3 nucleotides: TGTGCCATCAGTGAGGGCAGGGGGCTACATGGAGAGACCCAGTACTTC. This codes for CAISEGRGLHGETQYF.

The J gene is TRBJ1-6, the V gene TRBV6-6; D might be TRBD1 (5 bases). The CDR3 consists of 16 residues. V lost 7 bases and J lost 5, with 18 bases in between. Looked up from germline, CDR1 is MNHNY and CDR2 is SVGAGI (reference sequence). CDR3 coding DNA: TGTGCCAGCACTAACGGGAGGACACGTGATAATTCACCCCTCCACTTT. As protein: CASTNGRTRDNSPLHF.

The V call is TRBV4-3, the J call TRBJ1-1, with D possibly matching TRBD1 (5 bases). The CDR3 has 15 amino acids. The V end was cut by 1 base, the J end by 4 bases, with 13 bases between. Germline V gene lookup returns CDR1 LGHNA and CDR2 YSLEER. CDR3 loop: CASSQGRGYSTEAFF. Here the CDR3 DNA reads TGCGCCAGCAGCCAAGGGAGGGGTTATAGCACTGAAGCTTTCTTT.

The chain employs TRBV7-9 and TRBJ2-1, with 9 positions matching TRBD1. With V trimmed by 4 bases and J by 8 bases, 9 bases remained unmatched. The CDR3 runs 15 residues. Germline assignment: CDR1 SEHNR and CDR2 FQNEAQ (reference sequence). CDR3 DNA sequence: TGTGCCAGCAGCTCGGGACAGGGAGTGAGGCATGAGCAGTTCTTC. It yields the protein CASSSGQGVRHEQFF.

The genes are TRBV7-2 and TRBJ1-1, with a tentative D call TRBD1 (6 bases). V shed 5 bases and J shed 0 bases, with 13 bases lying between them. Germline-derived CDR1 and CDR2 are SGHTA and FQGNSA. The CDR3 has 15 residues. The CDR3 region is CASSPRTAMNTEAFF. The CDR3 DNA reads TGTGCCAGCAGCCCGCGGACAGCTATGAACACTGAAGCTTTCTTT.

The chain uses TRBV30 and TRBJ2-7; no firm D call. Germline-derived CDR1 and CDR2 are GTSNPN and SVGIG (reference sequence). Trimming removed 2 bases at V and 2 bases at J, with 4 bases between. There are 11 residues in the CDR3. The CDR3 spells CAWSYTYEQYF. The CDR3 coding sequence is TGTGCCTGGAGTTATACCTACGAGCAGTACTTC. Looking up the rest from reference TRBV30 and TRBJ2-7 gives the full variable domain: SQTIHQWPATLVQPVGSPLSLECTVEGTSNPNLYWYRQAAGRGLQLLFYSVGIGQISSEVPQNLSASRPQDRQFILSSKKLLLSDSGFYLCAWSYTYEQYFGPGTRLTVT.

J is TRBJ2-1 and V is TRBV4-1, with 8 positions matching TRBD2. Germline V gene lookup returns CDR1 MGHRA and CDR2 YSYEKL. The trim removed 0 bases at V and 5 bases at J, leaving 12 bases unmatched. This CDR3 is built from 18 residues. CDR3 region: CASSQDPPRRGGNNEQFF. The CDR3 DNA sequence: TGCGCCAGCAGCCAAGATCCACCGAGGCGCGGGGGGAACAATGAGCAGTTCTTC.

The chain recombines TRBV30 with TRBJ2-5, with 7 bases fitting TRBD1. The CDR3 extends over 14 amino acids. Germline lookup yields CDR1 GTSNPN and CDR2 SVGIG (reference sequence). The junction had 6 bases not matched to a gene; V was cut back by 3 bases and J by 2 bases. The CDR3 is CAWSWTGPQETQYF. Here the CDR3 DNA reads TGTGCCTGGAGCTGGACAGGCCCTCAAGAGACCCAGTACTTC.

The gene calls are TRBV6-1 and TRBJ2-3, with D possibly being TRBD2 (5 bases). Germline V gene data show CDR1 as MNHNS and CDR2 as SASEGT. With 5 bases removed from V and 11 bases from J, the gap between germline ends came to 14 bases. The CDR3 length is 12 residues. CDR3: CASSYGRAEQYF. CDR3 DNA: TGTGCCAGCAGTTATGGTCGAGCGGAGCAGTATTTT.

The chain combines TRBV6-5 with TRBJ2-2; a possible D gene is TRBD1 (6 bases). The germline CDR1 and CDR2 sequences are MNHEY and SVGAGI. V lost 0 bases, J lost 4 bases, and 12 bases lay in between. The CDR3 has 16 residues. The DNA of the CDR3 is TGTGCCAGCAGTTACTCGAACAGGGTGGGCACCGGGGAGCTGTTTTTT. This codes for CASSYSNRVGTGELFF.

The table lists this clone with a count of one. The chain has TRBV7-8 and TRBJ2-1, with D perhaps matching TRBD2 (5 bases). Trimming pared 3 bases from V and 10 bases from J, leaving 16 bases between. CDR1 and CDR2 from the germline V gene are SGHVS and FQNEAQ. The CDR3 contains 14 residues. The CDR3 DNA follows: TGTGCCAGCAGCTTTGAGGGCCAGAAGAGGGAGCAGTTCTTC. Amino acids: CASSFEGQKREQFF. The full variable domain, completed using reference TRBV7-8 and TRBJ2-1, is GAGVSQSPRYKVAKRGQDVALRCDPISGHVSLFWYQQALGQGPEFLTYFQNEAQLDKSGLPSDRFFAERPEGSVSTLKIQRTQQEDSAVYLCASSFEGQKREQFFGPGTRLTVL.